This T cell receptor beta chain was identified in a study of cytomegalovirus exposure and HLA in healthy donors. About the study: In a later analysis, it was reported that the roughly 120 validation repertoires had been produced on the same platform as the 550 to 700 repertoires belonging to the first cohort. General observations from the study: Rarity held for most TCR sequences, but there were some public TCRs that occurred in many donors. Accounts indicate the classifier identified cytomegalovirus status with strong specificity and sensitivity. Through in vitro validation, a few CMV-associated chains were shown to be specific for CMV antigens.

This clone was seen only once. Its antigen is not identified. TCRdb's copy holds only in-frame clones and misses some; the assay was immunoSEQ multiplex PCR. The data show 250,000 to 300,000 clones, about 86% seen once. The CDR3 totals 14 residues. Trimming took 6 bases from V and 7 from J; bases not matched to a gene: 9. Germline V gene lookup returns CDR1 MDHEN and CDR2 SYDVKM. This receptor was obtained from a young woman in good health and CMV-seronegative. The sample taken for sequencing was PBMCs. This chain joins TRBV28 and TRBJ1-5, with 7 bases fitting TRBD1. CDR3 sequence reads: CASSYDRVYQPQHF. DNA of the CDR3: TGTGCCAGCAGCTACGACAGGGTATACCAGCCCCAGCATTTT. Full variable domain (missing parts from reference TRBV28 and TRBJ1-5): DVKVTQSSRYLVKRTGEKVFLECVQDMDHENMFWYRQDPGLGLRLIYFSYDVKMKEKGDIPEGYSVSREKKERFSLILESASTNQTSMYLCASSYDRVYQPQHFGDGTRLSIL.